The 14 T cell receptor beta chains below come from one sample, sequenced in a study of blood T cell repertoires in COVID-19. Only in-frame clones appear in the TCRdb table, and some are missing; sequencing was by immunoSEQ multiplex PCR. The sample lists approximately 210,000 clones; approximately 86% were seen once. Sequencing used peripheral blood. The receptors were gathered from a man younger than 35 with active or convalescent COVID-19.

The chain carries TRBV12-5 and TRBJ2-1; 9 bases line up with TRBD2. V lost 9 bases and J lost 0; bases outside the gene matches: 12. Per germline, CDR1 LGHNT and CDR2 FRNRAP. The CDR3 covers 17 residues. The CDR3 loop is CASSGLAGSGSYNEQFF. The CDR3 DNA reads as TGTGCTAGCTCGGGGCTAGCGGGATCCGGCTCCTACAATGAGCAGTTCTTC.

The genes are TRBV2 and TRBJ2-3; 7 positions match TRBD1. The germline V gene encodes CDR1 SNHLY and CDR2 FYNNEI. The CDR3 totals 13 residues. J was trimmed by 1 base and V by 9 bases; bases with no gene match: 4. CDR3: CARGTAGTDTQYF. The CDR3 coding sequence is TGTGCCAGAGGGACAGCGGGCACAGATACGCAGTATTTT.

The chain combines TRBV28 with TRBJ2-5; 7 positions agree with TRBD1. The V gene's germline CDR1 is MDHEN and CDR2 SYDVKM. This CDR3 is built from 15 residues. Trimming took 7 bases from V and 2 from J; bases not matched to a gene: 10. DNA for the CDR3: TGTGCCAGCATTCCCGGGACAGATCTTCAAGAGACCCAGTACTTC. It encodes CASIPGTDLQETQYF.

CDR3 sequence reads: CASSVQGSAVETQYF. The CDR3 bases are TGTGCCAGCAGCGTACAGGGGTCGGCGGTAGAGACCCAGTACTTC. The chain couples TRBV7-2 to TRBJ2-5; TRBD1 aligns across 7 bases. CDR3 length equals 15 residues. V lost 5 bases to trimming and J lost 4 bases; unmatched junction nucleotides: 10. Germline V lookup: CDR1 SGHTA, CDR2 FQGNSA.

This sequence joins TRBV19 and TRBJ2-3; 9 nucleotides line up with TRBD2. The CDR3 sequence is 14 residues long. J gave up 5 bases and V 6 bases, and 6 bases lay outside the gene matches. Germline CDR1 is LNHDA and CDR2 is SQIVND (reference sequence). CDR3 sequence: CASRLAGLGDTQYF. CDR3 sequence (DNA): TGTGCCAGTAGGCTAGCGGGACTCGGAGATACGCAGTATTTT.

This chain uses TRBV18 with TRBJ2-2; 9 bases fit TRBD2. The V and J ends lost 3 bases and 1 base, in that order; junction bases with no gene match: 6. From germline, CDR1 is KGHSH and CDR2 LQKENI. The CDR3 sequence is 17 residues long. The CDR3 region is CASSPSSGSGNTGELFF. In DNA form, the CDR3 reads TGTGCCAGCTCACCTAGTAGCGGGAGTGGGAACACCGGGGAGCTGTTTTTT.

This chain links TRBV9 with TRBJ2-5; 12 bases are a match to TRBD2. CDR3 size: 19 residues. Germline V gene data show CDR1 as SGDLS and CDR2 as YYNGEE. J lost 1 base, V lost 3 bases, and 13 bases had no gene match. DNA for the CDR3: TGTGCCAGCAGCGCCCCACTAGCGGGAGGTCAGGAACCCCAAGAGACCCAGTACTTC. It translates to CASSAPLAGGQEPQETQYF.

The V call is TRBV30, the J call TRBJ1-5, with 8 bases that match TRBD1. The junction had 4 bases not matched to a gene; V was cut back by 3 bases and J by 3 bases. There are 14 residues in the CDR3. Germline lookup yields CDR1 GTSNPN and CDR2 SVGIG (reference sequence). The CDR3 loop is CAWSRTGLNQPQHF. The DNA for the CDR3 is TGTGCCTGGAGCCGGACAGGGCTCAATCAGCCCCAGCATTTT. Using reference TRBV30 and TRBJ1-5 for the parts outside the CDR3, the full variable domain is SQTIHQWPATLVQPVGSPLSLECTVEGTSNPNLYWYRQAAGRGLQLLFYSVGIGQISSEVPQNLSASRPQDRQFILSSKKLLLSDSGFYLCAWSRTGLNQPQHFGDGTRLSIL.

The chain uses TRBV5-1 and TRBJ2-5; 8 bases agree with TRBD1. Germline V gene lookup returns CDR1 SGHRS and CDR2 YFSETQ. The CDR3 has 15 residues. V lost 1 base to trimming and J lost 2 bases; unmatched junction nucleotides: 4. The CDR3 bases are TGCGCCAGCAGCTTGACAGGGGGTGAGCAAGAGACCCAGTACTTC. Its protein product is CASSLTGGEQETQYF.

The DNA of the CDR3 is TGTGCCAGCAGCCAAGGAGCGGGAGGACTAGATAATGAGCAGTTCTTC. Translation gives CASSQGAGGLDNEQFF. The chain recombines TRBV4-2 with TRBJ2-1, with 9 bases aligning to TRBD2. The V gene end was trimmed by 1 base and the J gene end by 7 bases; junction bases not matched to a gene: 8. CDR3 length: 16 amino acids. Germline V lookup: CDR1 LGHNA, CDR2 YNFKEQ.

The chain carries TRBV10-3 and TRBJ1-1; 7 bases map to TRBD1. The V and J ends lost 9 bases and 4 bases, in that order; junction bases with no gene match: 8. This CDR3 has 13 amino acids. Germline V lookup: CDR1 ENHRY, CDR2 SYGVKD. CDR3 sequence reads: CAMGRQGGTEAFF. As DNA, the CDR3 is TGTGCCATGGGGCGACAGGGAGGCACTGAAGCTTTCTTT.

At least ten counts were recorded for this clone. The chain is built from TRBV30 and TRBJ2-7; 13 positions match TRBD2. Unmatched junction bases numbered 7, after V lost 7 bases and J lost 7 bases. Germline values: CDR1 GTSNPN, CDR2 SVGIG (reference sequence). The CDR3 totals 13 residues. The CDR3 DNA reads TGTGCCTTAACTAGCGGGAGGGCCGGGGAGCAGTACTTC. Translated: CALTSGRAGEQYF.

The V gene is TRBV7-9, the J gene TRBJ1-4; 7 nucleotides align to TRBD1. This CDR3 is built from 13 residues. Looked up from germline, CDR1 is SEHNR and CDR2 is FQNEAQ (reference sequence). The V segment lost 5 bases and the J segment 8 bases; nucleotides outside the gene matches: 5. The CDR3 loop is CASSNRGAEKLFF. For the CDR3, the DNA is TGTGCCAGCAGCAACAGGGGCGCGGAAAAACTGTTTTTT.

The chain combines TRBV18 with TRBJ2-5; D unresolved. The germline gives CDR1 KGHSH, CDR2 LQKENI. The CDR3 is 16 amino acids. V dropped 1 base and J dropped 0 bases, with 12 bases sitting between them. CDR3 amino acids: CASSPLPTQNQETQYF. Here the CDR3 DNA reads TGTGCCAGCTCACCACTTCCAACCCAGAACCAAGAGACCCAGTACTTC.